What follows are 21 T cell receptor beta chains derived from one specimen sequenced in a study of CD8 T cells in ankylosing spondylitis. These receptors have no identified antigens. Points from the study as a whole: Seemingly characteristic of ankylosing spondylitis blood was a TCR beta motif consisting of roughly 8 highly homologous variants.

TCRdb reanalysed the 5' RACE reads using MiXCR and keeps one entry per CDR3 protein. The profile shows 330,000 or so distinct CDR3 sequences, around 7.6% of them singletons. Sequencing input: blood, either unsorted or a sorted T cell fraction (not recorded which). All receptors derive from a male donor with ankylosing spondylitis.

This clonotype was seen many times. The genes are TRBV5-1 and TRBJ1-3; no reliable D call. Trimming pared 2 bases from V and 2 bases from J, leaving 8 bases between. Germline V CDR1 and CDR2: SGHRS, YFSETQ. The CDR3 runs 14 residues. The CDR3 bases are TGCGCCAGCAGCTTCGACGGTGCTGGAAACACCATATATTTT. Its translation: CASSFDGAGNTIYF.

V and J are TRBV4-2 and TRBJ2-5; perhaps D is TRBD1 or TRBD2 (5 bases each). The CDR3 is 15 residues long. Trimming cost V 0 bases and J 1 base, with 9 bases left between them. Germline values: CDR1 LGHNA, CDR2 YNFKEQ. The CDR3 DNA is TGTGCCAGCAGCCAAGAACGGGGCTTCCAAGAGACCCAGTACTTC. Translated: CASSQERGFQETQYF.

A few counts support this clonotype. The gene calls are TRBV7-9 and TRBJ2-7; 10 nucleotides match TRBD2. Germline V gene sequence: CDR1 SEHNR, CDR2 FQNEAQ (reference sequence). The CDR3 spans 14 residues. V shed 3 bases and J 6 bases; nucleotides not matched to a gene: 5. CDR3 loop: CASSFSGRILEQYF. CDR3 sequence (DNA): TGTGCCAGCAGCTTTAGCGGGAGGATCCTCGAGCAGTACTTC.

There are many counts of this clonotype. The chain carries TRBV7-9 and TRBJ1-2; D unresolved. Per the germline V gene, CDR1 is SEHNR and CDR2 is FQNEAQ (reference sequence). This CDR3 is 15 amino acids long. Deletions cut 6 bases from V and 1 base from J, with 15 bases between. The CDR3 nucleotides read TGTGCCAGCAGTAGGGAGAGCTCCCTTAACTATGGCTACACCTTC. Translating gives CASSRESSLNYGYTF.

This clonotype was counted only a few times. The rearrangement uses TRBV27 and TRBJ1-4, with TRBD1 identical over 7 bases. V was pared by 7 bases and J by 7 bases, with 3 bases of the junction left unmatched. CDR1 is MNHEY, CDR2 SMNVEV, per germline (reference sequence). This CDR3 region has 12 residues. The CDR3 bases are TGTGCCAGCACAGGGGGGGGTGAAAAACTGTTTTTT. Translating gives CASTGGGEKLFF. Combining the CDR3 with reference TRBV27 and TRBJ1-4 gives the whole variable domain EAQVTQNPRYLITVTGKKLTVTCSQNMNHEYMSWYRQDPGLGLRQIYYSMNVEVTDKGDVPEGYKVSRKEKRNFPLILESPSPNQTSLYFCASTGGGEKLFFGSGTQLSVL.

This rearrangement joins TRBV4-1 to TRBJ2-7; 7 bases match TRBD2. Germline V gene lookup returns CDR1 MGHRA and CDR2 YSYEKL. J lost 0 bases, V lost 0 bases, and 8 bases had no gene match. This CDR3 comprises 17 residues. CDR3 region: CASSQDLELAVSYEQYF. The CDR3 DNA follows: TGCGCCAGCAGCCAAGATTTGGAGCTAGCGGTCTCCTACGAGCAGTACTTC.

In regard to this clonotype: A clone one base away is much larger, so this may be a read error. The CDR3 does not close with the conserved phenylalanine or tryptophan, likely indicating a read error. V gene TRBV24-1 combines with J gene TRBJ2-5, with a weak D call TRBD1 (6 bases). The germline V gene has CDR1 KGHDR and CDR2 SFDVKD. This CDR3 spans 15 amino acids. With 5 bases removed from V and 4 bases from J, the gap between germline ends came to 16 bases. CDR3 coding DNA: TGTGCCACCAGTGTAATCAGGGGCTCCGGAGAGACCCAGTACCTC. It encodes CATSVIRGSGETQYL.

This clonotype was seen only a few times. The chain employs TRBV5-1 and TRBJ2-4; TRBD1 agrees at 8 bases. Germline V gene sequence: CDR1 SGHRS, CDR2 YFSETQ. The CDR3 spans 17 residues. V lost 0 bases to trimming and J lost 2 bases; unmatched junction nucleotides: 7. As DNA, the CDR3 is TGCGCCAGCAGCTTGGGGGACAGGCTTGTATCCAAAAACATTCAGTACTTC. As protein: CASSLGDRLVSKNIQYF. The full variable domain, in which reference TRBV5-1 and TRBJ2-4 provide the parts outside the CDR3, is KAGVTQTPRYLIKTRGQQVTLSCSPISGHRSVSWYQQTPGQGLQFLFEYFSETQRNKGNFPGRFSGRQFSNSRSEMNVSTLELGDSALYLCASSLGDRLVSKNIQYFGAGTRLSVL.

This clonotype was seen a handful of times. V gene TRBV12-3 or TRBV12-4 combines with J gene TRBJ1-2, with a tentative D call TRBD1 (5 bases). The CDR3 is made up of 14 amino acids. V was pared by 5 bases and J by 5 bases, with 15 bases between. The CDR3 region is CASSPRGERYGYTF. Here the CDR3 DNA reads TGTGCCAGCAGTCCAAGGGGTGAACGGTATGGCTACACCTTC.

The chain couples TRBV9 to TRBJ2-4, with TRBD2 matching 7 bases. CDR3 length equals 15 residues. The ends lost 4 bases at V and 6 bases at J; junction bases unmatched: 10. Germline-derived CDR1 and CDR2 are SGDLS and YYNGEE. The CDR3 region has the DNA TGTGCCAGCAGCCCGCCGTCGGGCGGGAGAAACATTCAGTACTTC. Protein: CASSPPSGGRNIQYF.

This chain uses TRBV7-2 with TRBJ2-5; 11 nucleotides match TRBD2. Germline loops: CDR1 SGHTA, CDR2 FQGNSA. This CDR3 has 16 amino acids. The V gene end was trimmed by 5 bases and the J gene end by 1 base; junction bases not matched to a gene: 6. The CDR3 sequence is CASSPGTSGGQETQYF. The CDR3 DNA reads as TGTGCCAGCAGCCCGGGGACTAGCGGAGGCCAAGAGACCCAGTACTTC.

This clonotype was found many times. CDR3 in amino acids: CASSLTLDPGNTIYF. In DNA, the CDR3 is TGTGCCAGCAGCTTGACTTTGGACCCTGGAAACACCATATATTTT. V usage is TRBV5-5 and J usage is TRBJ1-3; unclear D gene. Germline values: CDR1 SGHKS, CDR2 YYEKEE (reference sequence). V was clipped by 1 base and J by 2 bases, with 10 bases between them. CDR3 length equals 15 residues.

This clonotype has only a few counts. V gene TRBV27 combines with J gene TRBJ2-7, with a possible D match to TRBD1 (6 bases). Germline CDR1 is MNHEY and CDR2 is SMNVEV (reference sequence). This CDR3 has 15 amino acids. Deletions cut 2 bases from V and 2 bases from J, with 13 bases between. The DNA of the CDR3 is TGTGCCAGCAGTTTAGTTGGACAGAAAACCTACGAGCAGTACTTC. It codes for CASSLVGQKTYEQYF.

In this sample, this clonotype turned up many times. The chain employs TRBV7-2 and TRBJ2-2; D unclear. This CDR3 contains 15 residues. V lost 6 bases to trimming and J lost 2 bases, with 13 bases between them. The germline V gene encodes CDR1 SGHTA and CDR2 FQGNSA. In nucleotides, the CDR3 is TGTGCCAGCAGAAAAGGGCGGCTTAACACCGGGGAGCTGTTTTTT. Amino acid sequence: CASRKGRLNTGELFF.

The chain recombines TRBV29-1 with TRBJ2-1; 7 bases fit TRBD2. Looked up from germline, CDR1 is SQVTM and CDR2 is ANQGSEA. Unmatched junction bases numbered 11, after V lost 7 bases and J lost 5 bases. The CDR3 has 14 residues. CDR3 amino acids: CSADRAGVDNEQFF. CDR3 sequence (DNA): TGCAGCGCCGATAGGGCGGGGGTGGACAATGAGCAGTTCTTC.

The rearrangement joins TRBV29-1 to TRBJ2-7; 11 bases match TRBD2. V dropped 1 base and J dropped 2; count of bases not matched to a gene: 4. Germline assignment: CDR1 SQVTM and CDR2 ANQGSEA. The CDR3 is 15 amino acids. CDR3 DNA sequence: TGCAGCGTTGAAGGCCTAGCGGGAGGAACCTACGAGCAGTACTTC. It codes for CSVEGLAGGTYEQYF.

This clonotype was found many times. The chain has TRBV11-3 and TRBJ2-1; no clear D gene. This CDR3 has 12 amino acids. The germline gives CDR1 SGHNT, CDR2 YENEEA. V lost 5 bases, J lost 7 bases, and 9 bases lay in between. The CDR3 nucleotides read TGTGCCAGCAGCGCATCTAGAAATGAGCAGTTCTTC. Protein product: CASSASRNEQFF.

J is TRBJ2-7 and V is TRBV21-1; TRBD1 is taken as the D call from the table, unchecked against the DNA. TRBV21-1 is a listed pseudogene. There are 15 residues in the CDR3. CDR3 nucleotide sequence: TGTGCCAGCAGCAAAGAGACAGATAAATACTACGAGCAGTACTTC. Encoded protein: CASSKETDKYYEQYF.

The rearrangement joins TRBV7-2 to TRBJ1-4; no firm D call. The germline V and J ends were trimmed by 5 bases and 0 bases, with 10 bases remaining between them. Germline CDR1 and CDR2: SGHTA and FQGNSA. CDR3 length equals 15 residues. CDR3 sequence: CASSIPGTTNEKLFF. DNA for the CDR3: TGTGCCAGCAGCATACCAGGAACAACTAATGAAAAACTGTTTTTT.

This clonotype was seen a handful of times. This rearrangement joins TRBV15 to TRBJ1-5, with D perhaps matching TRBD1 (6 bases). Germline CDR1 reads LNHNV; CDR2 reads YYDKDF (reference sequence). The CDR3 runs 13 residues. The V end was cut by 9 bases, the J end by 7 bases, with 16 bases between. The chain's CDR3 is CATRQVPGQPQHF. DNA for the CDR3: TGTGCCACGAGACAGGTCCCCGGGCAGCCCCAGCATTTT.

The CDR3 loop is CASSSAEGGPSYEQYF. The CDR3 region has the DNA TGTGCCAGCAGCTCCGCGGAGGGGGGGCCCTCCTACGAGCAGTACTTC. This rearrangement joins TRBV7-9 to TRBJ2-7; D is perhaps TRBD2 (7 bases). Germline values: CDR1 SEHNR, CDR2 FQNEAQ (reference sequence). The CDR3 is made up of 16 amino acids. V lost 4 bases and J 0 bases, leaving 16 bases between the germline ends.